This T cell receptor (beta chain) was identified in a study of OX40 agonist ivuxolimab in advanced cancers. Germline V CDR1 and CDR2: SGHTA, FQGNSA. V shed 3 bases, J shed 3 bases, and the junction held 6 bases outside the gene matches. CDR3 length: 16 amino acids. The method was immunoSEQ multiplex PCR; TCRdb's version includes in-frame clones alone and lacks a portion of them. The sample yields roughly 8,000 clones, roughly 66% seen once. This chain connects TRBV7-2 to TRBJ2-1, with 9 bases that match TRBD1. The sequences come from CD4+ or CD8+ T cells sorted from blood, collected in a trial of the OX40 agonist ivuxolimab. The receptor's source is an adult with an advanced solid tumor such as melanoma, head and neck, liver or kidney cancer. CDR3 coding DNA: TGTGCCAGCAGCTTTTCAGGGACAGGGATCTACAATGAGCAGTTCTTC. This gives the protein CASSFSGTGIYNEQFF.